A single sample is the source of the 14 T cell receptor beta chains below, sequenced in a study of blood T cell repertoires in COVID-19 (dated by TCRdb to 2020 to 2022). Library prep was done by the immunoSEQ multiplex PCR assay. TCRdb provides this immuneACCESS table in a form limited to in-frame rearrangements. Some clones are lacking; in checked studies, under half of them reflect an unresolved V gene, and why the rest are absent is not known. Recorded for this sample are some 150,000 clones; about nine tenths of them occurred a single time. The ten most abundant clones make up 2% to 3% of the sample. Source material: peripheral blood. Receptors were obtained from an older woman with acute or convalescent COVID-19.

V is TRBV4-1 and J is TRBJ2-5; TRBD1 matches 7 bases. The CDR3 has 14 residues. V gave up 4 bases and J gave up 5 bases; unmatched junction bases: 7. CDR1 MGHRA and CDR2 YSYEKL come from the germline V gene. CDR3 in amino acids: CASSLGTDRETQYF. The DNA for the CDR3 is TGCGCCAGCAGCCTCGGGACAGACCGGGAGACCCAGTACTTC.

The chain is built from TRBV11-3 and TRBJ2-7; 11 bases align to TRBD2. V was pared by 4 bases and J by 7 bases, with 9 bases of the junction left unmatched. The CDR3 covers 15 residues. Per germline, CDR1 SGHNT and CDR2 YENEEA. The CDR3 coding sequence is TGTGCCAGCAGCTCGGGACTAGCGGTTCTTGGAGAGCAGTACTTC. Translation: CASSSGLAVLGEQYF.

The CDR3 sequence: CAWSVSNNEQFF. The CDR3 bases are TGTGCCTGGAGTGTGAGTAACAATGAGCAGTTCTTC. The chain uses TRBV30 and TRBJ2-1; D not certain. There are 12 residues in the CDR3. Deletions cut 0 bases from V and 5 bases from J, with 5 bases between. Germline V lookup: CDR1 GTSNPN, CDR2 SVGIG (reference sequence).

The chain employs TRBV7-9 and TRBJ1-5; tentatively, D is TRBD1 (6 bases). The germline CDR1 and CDR2 sequences are SEHNR and FQNEAQ (reference sequence). This CDR3 comprises 15 residues. Trimming left V 4 bases short and J 8 bases short, with 18 bases between. The CDR3 reads CASSSGQWSIEPQHF. The CDR3 DNA follows: TGTGCCAGCAGCTCAGGACAGTGGAGTATTGAGCCCCAGCATTTT. The whole variable domain, filled in from reference TRBV7-9 and TRBJ1-5, reads DTGVSQNPRHKITKRGQNVTFRCDPISEHNRLYWYRQTLGQGPEFLTYFQNEAQLEKSRLLSDRFSAERPKGSFSTLEIQRTEQGDSAMYLCASSSGQWSIEPQHFGDGTRLSIL.

The rearrangement uses TRBV7-2 and TRBJ2-3; perhaps TRBD2 as D (7 bases). V lost 5 bases and J lost 8, with 17 bases in between. CDR1 and CDR2 (germline): SGHTA, FQGNSA. This CDR3 region has 14 residues. The CDR3 loop is CASSGGGVSRTQYF. The CDR3 nucleotides read TGTGCCAGCAGCGGAGGGGGGGTATCGCGTACGCAGTATTTT.

This clone was counted once. This chain uses TRBV28 with TRBJ1-6; no definite D call. Germline CDR1 and CDR2: MDHEN and SYDVKM. This CDR3 has 17 amino acids. V dropped 5 bases and J dropped 0 bases, with 14 bases sitting between them. The CDR3 spells CASSPGYLSSYNSPLHF. CDR3 bases: TGTGCCAGCAGTCCGGGATATCTGAGCTCCTATAATTCACCCCTCCACTTT.

V and J are TRBV6-5 and TRBJ1-1, with 8 positions matching TRBD1. CDR1 is MNHEY and CDR2 is SVGAGI in the germline V gene. The CDR3 contains 16 residues. V was pared by 4 bases and J by 1 base, with 8 bases of the junction left unmatched. CDR3 residues: CASSSPGQATNTEAFF. In DNA, the CDR3 is TGTGCCAGCAGTTCACCGGGACAGGCGACGAACACTGAAGCTTTCTTT.

V is TRBV27 and J is TRBJ1-2; no definite D call. Looked up from germline, CDR1 is MNHEY and CDR2 is SMNVEV (reference sequence). The CDR3 covers 15 residues. With 4 bases removed from V and 2 bases from J, the gap between germline ends came to 14 bases. The CDR3 reads CASSSRGRSNYGYTF. In DNA, the CDR3 is TGTGCCAGCAGTTCACGGGGTCGCTCAAACTATGGCTACACCTTC.

This clone was seen a handful of times. This chain connects TRBV18 to TRBJ2-7, with TRBD1 matching over 9 bases. V lost 3 bases to trimming and J lost 2 bases; unmatched junction nucleotides: 5. The length of the CDR3 is 15 residues. Germline V gives CDR1 KGHSH, CDR2 LQKENI. CDR3 residues: CASSPPRQGAYEQYF. CDR3 DNA: TGTGCCAGCTCACCCCCCCGACAGGGGGCCTACGAGCAGTACTTC.

V gene TRBV6-6 combines with J gene TRBJ2-1; D is unresolved. The germline V and J ends were trimmed by 5 bases and 13 bases, with 15 bases remaining between them. Germline V gene sequence: CDR1 MNHNY, CDR2 SVGAGI (reference sequence). The CDR3 spans 12 residues. Here the CDR3 reads CASSRGVDRQFF. The CDR3 DNA reads TGTGCCAGCAGTAGAGGTGTCGACCGACAGTTCTTC.

V usage is TRBV6-2 or TRBV6-3 and J usage is TRBJ1-6; no definite D call. Germline V CDR1 and CDR2: MNHEY, SVGEGT. Between the trimmed V and J ends, which lost 0 bases and 8 bases, there was a span of 8 bases. CDR3 length equals 14 residues. In nucleotides, the CDR3 is TGTGCCAGCAGTTACTCAGGGAGTTATTCACCCCTCCACTTT. It translates to CASSYSGSYSPLHF.

This clone occurred a few times. J is TRBJ2-5 and V is TRBV11-2, with 7 bases identical to TRBD2. Losses at the gene ends were 3 bases for V and 4 bases for J; bases not matched to a gene: 2. There are 13 residues in the CDR3. Germline loops: CDR1 SGHAT, CDR2 FQNNGV. The DNA of the CDR3 is TGTGCCAGCAGCTTTTCTAGCGGAGAGACCCAGTACTTC. It is translated as CASSFSSGETQYF.

The chain joins TRBV5-5 to TRBJ2-1; 8 nucleotides line up with TRBD2. Germline assignment: CDR1 SGHKS and CDR2 YYEKEE (reference sequence). This CDR3 is built from 15 residues. Losses at the gene ends were 4 bases for V and 1 base for J; bases not matched to a gene: 4. The CDR3 coding sequence is TGTGCCAGCAGCCAATTAGCGGGATCCTACAATGAGCAGTTCTTC. It is translated as CASSQLAGSYNEQFF.

The gene calls are TRBV6-5 and TRBJ2-5; no clear D gene. This CDR3 comprises 14 residues. Germline-derived CDR1 and CDR2 are MNHEY and SVGAGI. Trimming pared 2 bases from V and 0 bases from J, leaving 7 bases between. The CDR3 here is CASSYIDNQETQYF. The CDR3 DNA reads TGTGCCAGCAGTTACATAGACAACCAAGAGACCCAGTACTTC.